Each of the 27 T cell receptor beta chains below was sequenced from the same sample in a study of beta chain features in type 1 diabetes. Sequencing targeted expressed TCRB transcripts, as all isolated RNA had been reverse transcribed. TCRdb keeps only in-frame clones here, not all; method: immunoSEQ multiplex PCR. The table includes about 620,000 clones, about 14% detected once. The sequencing sample was made of naive CD4+ T cells from blood. The receptors originated from a man between 18 and 35 years old in good health.

This clone has a handful of counts. V usage is TRBV15 and J usage is TRBJ1-4; D remains unclear. The CDR3 has 15 amino acids. Germline V lookup: CDR1 LNHNV, CDR2 YYDKDF (reference sequence). The V end lost 5 bases, the J end lost 0 bases, and 10 bases lay between the germline ends. The CDR3 region is CATSPQAATNEKLFF. Written as DNA, the CDR3 is TGTGCCACCAGCCCCCAGGCTGCAACTAATGAAAAACTGTTTTTT.

This clone was seen more than once but under ten times. The gene calls are TRBV7-2 and TRBJ2-3; D is perhaps TRBD1 or TRBD2 (6 bases each). Germline V gene data show CDR1 as SGHTA and CDR2 as FQGNSA. Trimming took 3 bases from V and 0 from J, leaving 13 bases between them. CDR3 size: 16 residues. For the CDR3, the DNA is TGTGCCAGCAGCTTTAACGGGGGCTCTAGCACAGATACGCAGTATTTT. Encoded protein: CASSFNGGSSTDTQYF.

This clone has just a few counts. The chain couples TRBV10-2 to TRBJ2-7; 7 nucleotides align to TRBD2. Germline CDR1 WSHSY, CDR2 SAAADI. With V trimmed by 6 bases and J by 0 bases, 8 bases remained unmatched. The CDR3 consists of 15 residues. The CDR3 sequence is CASRETSASSYEQYF. The CDR3 bases are TGCGCCAGCAGAGAAACTAGCGCCAGCTCCTACGAGCAGTACTTC.

This clone was detected a few times. The chain uses TRBV6-6 and TRBJ2-1; D tentatively fits TRBD1 or TRBD2 (5 bases each). V was pared by 4 bases and J by 5 bases, with 18 bases between. In germline, CDR1 is MNHNY, CDR2 SVGAGI (reference sequence). The CDR3 covers 16 residues. The CDR3 DNA reads as TGTGCCAGCAGTTTTAACCCTCGGGACGGAGACAATGAGCAGTTCTTC. Translating gives CASSFNPRDGDNEQFF.

This clone turned up a few times. The V call is TRBV7-6, the J call TRBJ2-4; 15 nucleotides agree with TRBD2. CDR1 is SGHVS and CDR2 is FNYEAQ in the germline V gene. J lost 0 bases, V lost 1 base, and 1 base had no gene match. There are 18 residues in the CDR3. The CDR3 reads CASSLGTSGGVAKNIQYF. CDR3 DNA sequence: TGTGCCAGCAGCTTAGGGACTAGCGGGGGGGTAGCCAAAAACATTCAGTACTTC.

The rearrangement uses TRBV7-2 and TRBJ1-2, with D hard to call. The CDR3 length is 14 residues. The V and J ends lost 1 base and 2 bases respectively, with 8 bases between them. Germline CDR1 is SGHTA and CDR2 is FQGNSA. CDR3 residues: CASSLGSRNYGYTF. The CDR3 nucleotides read TGTGCCAGCAGCTTAGGTAGCCGCAACTATGGCTACACCTTC.

This chain connects TRBV7-8 to TRBJ2-7; the D is unclear. The CDR3 has 15 residues. The V end was cut by 2 bases, the J end by 1 base, with 12 bases between. Germline CDR1 reads SGHVS; CDR2 reads FQNEAQ. CDR3 in DNA: TGTGCCAGCAGCTTATACTCGGACGGATCCTACGAGCAGTACTTC. Translating it yields CASSLYSDGSYEQYF.

This clone was picked up a small number of times. The CDR3 DNA sequence: TGTGCCAGCTCACCAGGGGGCGATGAGACCCAGTACTTC. Encoded protein: CASSPGGDETQYF. The rearrangement joins TRBV18 to TRBJ2-5, with D perhaps matching TRBD1 (6 bases). CDR1 is KGHSH and CDR2 is LQKENI in the germline V gene. The V and J ends lost 2 bases and 5 bases respectively, with 9 bases between them. CDR3 length: 13 amino acids.

V is TRBV29-1 and J is TRBJ2-2; D gene ambiguous. Trimming stripped 3 bases from V and 4 bases from J, with 9 bases between. The CDR3 contains 13 residues. Looked up from germline, CDR1 is SQVTM and CDR2 is ANQGSEA. CDR3 nucleotide sequence: TGCAGCGTTGATCGTCTCGGCACCGGGGAGCTGTTTTTT. This sequence encodes CSVDRLGTGELFF.

There are a few counts of this clone. The chain employs TRBV5-1 and TRBJ2-7; TRBD1 matches at 7 bases. V dropped 3 bases and J dropped 6; count of bases not matched to a gene: 9. The CDR3 runs to 14 residues. CDR1 is SGHRS and CDR2 is YFSETQ in the germline V gene. The CDR3 spells CASSSTGNNGEQYF. The CDR3 coding sequence is TGCGCCAGCAGCTCGACAGGGAACAATGGCGAGCAGTACTTC.

This clone was observed a few times. The chain employs TRBV30 and TRBJ1-3; D is unresolved. The CDR3 is made up of 12 amino acids. V was trimmed by 5 bases and J by 4 bases, leaving 9 bases between them. The germline V gene encodes CDR1 GTSNPN and CDR2 SVGIG (reference sequence). CDR3 nucleotide sequence: TGTGCCTGGGAATTCGGGGGAAACACCATATATTTT. This sequence encodes CAWEFGGNTIYF. Looking up the rest from reference TRBV30 and TRBJ1-3 gives the full variable domain: SQTIHQWPATLVQPVGSPLSLECTVEGTSNPNLYWYRQAAGRGLQLLFYSVGIGQISSEVPQNLSASRPQDRQFILSSKKLLLSDSGFYLCAWEFGGNTIYFGEGSWLTVV.

The chain couples TRBV28 to TRBJ1-4; no clear D gene. V was shortened by 7 bases and J by 13 bases, with 22 bases between the two germline ends. This CDR3 spans 14 amino acids. Looked up from germline, CDR1 is MDHEN and CDR2 is SYDVKM. Here the CDR3 reads CASTSPRTAPGLFF. CDR3 nucleotides: TGTGCCAGCACCAGCCCAAGGACGGCCCCCGGACTGTTTTTT.

The chain employs TRBV28 and TRBJ1-2, with a possible D match to TRBD1 (6 bases). Germline CDR1 and CDR2: MDHEN and SYDVKM. The CDR3 contains 15 residues. The V and J ends lost 6 bases and 4 bases respectively, with 18 bases between them. This CDR3 is CASSLGQGRSYGYTF. The DNA of the CDR3 is TGTGCCAGCAGCCTGGGGCAGGGGCGGTCCTATGGCTACACCTTC.

This clone was picked up a small number of times. This sequence joins TRBV19 and TRBJ2-1, with 7 positions matching TRBD2. Germline CDR1 is LNHDA and CDR2 is SQIVND (reference sequence). This CDR3 has 15 amino acids. With 7 bases clipped from V and 9 bases from J, the junction kept 15 bases outside the gene matches. Here the CDR3 reads CASKAGRRESGEQFF. In nucleotides, the CDR3 is TGTGCCAGTAAAGCGGGAAGGCGGGAGTCGGGTGAGCAGTTCTTC.

The chain couples TRBV7-2 to TRBJ1-2; 7 bases agree with TRBD1. Germline V gene lookup returns CDR1 SGHTA and CDR2 FQGNSA. The CDR3 sequence is 14 residues long. V trimming: 1 base; J trimming: 13 bases; junction bases outside the gene matches: 12. The CDR3 sequence: CASSLDLGQSLSTF. Written as DNA, the CDR3 is TGTGCCAGCAGCTTAGATTTGGGACAGAGCCTTAGCACCTTC.

This clone was seen a few times. Other DNA sequences in this sample translate to the same CDR3. The chain carries TRBV9 and TRBJ2-3; D is uncertain. The ends were cut back, 0 bases at V and 4 bases at J, with 3 bases in the middle. In germline, CDR1 is SGDLS, CDR2 YYNGEE. CDR3 length: 12 residues. CDR3 sequence: CASSVGPDTQYF. The DNA for the CDR3 is TGTGCCAGCAGCGTAGGGCCAGATACGCAGTATTTT.

The table lists this clone with a few counts. The CDR3 protein is CASSDPRGRGGTDTQYF. DNA of the CDR3: TGTGCCAGCAGTGACCCCCGGGGGAGGGGGGGTACAGATACGCAGTATTTT. The V call is TRBV2, the J call TRBJ2-3; D might be TRBD2 (7 bases). The ends were cut back, 3 bases at V and 3 bases at J, with 19 bases in the middle. This CDR3 has 17 residues. CDR1 SNHLY and CDR2 FYNNEI come from the germline V gene.

This rearrangement joins TRBV29-1 to TRBJ1-1, with unresolved D. CDR3 length equals 13 residues. The germline gives CDR1 SQVTM, CDR2 ANQGSEA. With 7 bases removed from V and 2 bases from J, the gap between germline ends came to 14 bases. The CDR3 DNA follows: TGCAGCGGAGGCCGGGCCCGAAACACTGAAGCTTTCTTT. It translates to CSGGRARNTEAFF. Full variable domain (outside the CDR3, taken from reference TRBV29-1 and TRBJ1-1): SAVISQKPSRDICQRGTSLTIQCQVDSQVTMMFWYRQQPGQSLTLIATANQGSEATYESGFVIDKFPISRPNLTFSTLTVSNMSPEDSSIYLCSGGRARNTEAFFGQGTRLTVV.

The chain joins TRBV14 to TRBJ2-7; D gene uncertain. The CDR3 is 14 residues long. The V gene's germline CDR1 is SGHDN and CDR2 FVKESK. Between the trimmed V and J ends, which lost 4 bases and 1 base, there was a span of 11 bases. The CDR3 sequence: CASSLLWESYEQYF. The DNA of the CDR3 is TGTGCCAGCAGCCTACTTTGGGAATCCTACGAGCAGTACTTC.

This sequence joins TRBV7-2 and TRBJ2-1; D remains ambiguous. V shed 4 bases and J shed 2 bases, with 9 bases lying between them. The CDR3 length is 14 residues. Germline CDR1 and CDR2: SGHTA and FQGNSA. The CDR3 bases are TGTGCCAGCAGCTCCTGGGCCCCCTACAATGAGCAGTTCTTC. This sequence encodes CASSSWAPYNEQFF.

Comment on this clone: The same CDR3 is also encoded by other DNA sequences in this sample. The gene calls are TRBV18 and TRBJ1-5; D possibly corresponds to TRBD1 (5 bases). Trimming removed 3 bases from V and 0 bases from J, with 9 bases in between. The CDR3 is 15 amino acids. From germline, CDR1 is KGHSH and CDR2 LQKENI. DNA of the CDR3: TGTGCCAGCTCACCGCTCGGGGGTAGCAATCAGCCCCAGCATTTT. Its protein product is CASSPLGGSNQPQHF. Combining the CDR3 with reference TRBV18 and TRBJ1-5 gives the whole variable domain NAGVMQNPRHLVRRRGQEARLRCSPMKGHSHVYWYRQLPEEGLKFMVYLQKENIIDESGMPKERFSAEFPKEGPSILRIQQVVRGDSAAYFCASSPLGGSNQPQHFGDGTRLSIL.

The V and J genes are TRBV7-9 and TRBJ1-4; D ambiguous. Trimming removed 1 base at V and 2 bases at J, with 17 bases between. This CDR3 comprises 18 residues. The germline V gene encodes CDR1 SEHNR and CDR2 FQNEAQ (reference sequence). CDR3 protein: CASSLGFQGSRTNEKLFF. CDR3 coding DNA: TGTGCCAGCAGCTTAGGATTTCAAGGGAGTAGGACTAATGAAAAACTGTTTTTT.

This clone was seen more than once but under ten times. The V and J genes are TRBV27 and TRBJ2-7; D might be TRBD1 or TRBD2, each matching 5 bases. V was cut by 5 bases and J by 9 bases, with 23 bases left in between. Germline V CDR1 and CDR2: MNHEY, SMNVEV (reference sequence). The CDR3 sequence is 15 residues long. The CDR3 DNA sequence: TGTGCCAGCAGTGCCCAGACAGCACCCAGGGAGTGGCAGTACTTC. Translation: CASSAQTAPREWQYF.

J is TRBJ2-3 and V is TRBV4-3; D unclear. V shed 0 bases and J shed 1 base, with 11 bases lying between them. Germline values: CDR1 LGHNA, CDR2 YSLEER. The CDR3 consists of 16 residues. The CDR3 loop is CASSQDDLRGTDTQYF. The CDR3 nucleotides are TGCGCCAGCAGCCAAGACGACCTTAGAGGCACAGATACGCAGTATTTT.

The chain carries TRBV4-1 and TRBJ2-5, with 7 bases matching TRBD1. V trimming: 0 bases; J trimming: 4 bases; junction bases outside the gene matches: 2. The CDR3 extends over 14 amino acids. Germline lookup yields CDR1 MGHRA and CDR2 YSYEKL. The CDR3, as DNA: TGCGCCAGCAGCCAAGATCCAGGGGGAGAGACCCAGTACTTC. Translating it yields CASSQDPGGETQYF.

J is TRBJ2-1 and V is TRBV28; weak D call: TRBD1 (5 bases). The V gene lost 7 bases and the J gene lost 5 bases, with 15 bases spanning the gap. CDR1 and CDR2 from the germline V gene are MDHEN and SYDVKM. This CDR3 is 14 amino acids long. DNA for the CDR3: TGTGCCAGCACCCGGATAAACAGGCACAATGAGCAGTTCTTC. It translates to CASTRINRHNEQFF.

This clone was seen only a few times. The V call is TRBV7-2, the J call TRBJ2-6; D tentatively fits TRBD1 or TRBD2 (5 bases each). Trimming removed 2 bases from V and 4 bases from J, with 12 bases in between. There are 16 residues in the CDR3. Germline assignment: CDR1 SGHTA and CDR2 FQGNSA. The CDR3 DNA is TGTGCCAGCAGCTTAAGGTCCGGGACCGGGGCCAACGTCCTGACTTTC. Residues: CASSLRSGTGANVLTF.